The TCR beta chain under discussion was sequenced for a study of STAT5B mutations in CD4+ large granular lymphocyte leukemia. Whole-study context: Among healthy donors, a particular HLA allele went with more CDR3 'QG' motifs.

The method was immunoSEQ multiplex PCR; TCRdb's version includes in-frame clones alone and lacks a portion of them. The repertoire has tens of thousands of clones, 84% of them found once; the top ten carry about 0.38%. This CDR3 spans 14 amino acids. The TCR originated in a human donor in good health. Sequencing used CD4+ T cells from blood buffy coats. V gene TRBV21-1 combines with J gene TRBJ1-1; TRBD1 reflects the table's D call only, with no check against the DNA. TRBV21-1 counts as a pseudogene. As DNA, the CDR3 is TGTGCCAGCAGCAAATTCCGCAGGGGAACTGAAGCTTTCTTT. Protein sequence: CASSKFRRGTEAFF.